Shown below are 9 T cell receptor beta chains from a single sample sequenced in a study of graft-versus-host responses after intestinal transplantation. Some clones are missing from TCRdb's copy, which holds only in-frame ones; the method was immunoSEQ multiplex PCR. The sample records about 100,000 clones, approximately 84% being singletons. Antigens for these TCRs are unknown. The source material was unstimulated CD4+ T cells sorted from spleen or lymph node cells, sampled before transplant. These receptors all stem from a human donor who was the organ donor for an intestinal transplant.

The V and J genes are TRBV5-1 and TRBJ2-2; TRBD2 matches at 11 bases. This CDR3 region has 19 residues. Germline trimming cut 0 bases from V and 0 bases from J; bases unmatched to any gene: 7. The germline CDR1 and CDR2 sequences are SGHRS and YFSETQ. The CDR3 region has the DNA TGCGCCAGCAGCTTGGATTGGGGGACTAGCGGCGCGAACACCGGGGAGCTGTTTTTT. Translating gives CASSLDWGTSGANTGELFF.

The chain combines TRBV19 with TRBJ1-5, with TRBD1 matching 11 bases. The CDR3 runs to 15 residues. From germline, CDR1 is LNHDA and CDR2 SQIVND (reference sequence). Trimming at V came to 5 bases and at J to 6 bases, leaving 6 bases not matched to a gene. The CDR3 sequence: CASSRDRGSGQPQHF. CDR3 bases: TGTGCCAGTAGTCGGGACAGGGGGTCCGGTCAGCCCCAGCATTTT.

This chain links TRBV25-1 with TRBJ1-6; a possible D gene is TRBD1 (6 bases). The CDR3 is 15 amino acids. Germline CDR1 MGHDK, CDR2 SYGVNS. V lost 1 base and J lost 8, with 12 bases in between. In DNA, the CDR3 is TGTGCCAGCAGTGAATTGGACAGAACGGATTCACCCCTCCACTTT. It is translated as CASSELDRTDSPLHF.

V usage is TRBV14 and J usage is TRBJ1-6, with a tentative D call TRBD1 (5 bases). The CDR3 consists of 14 residues. CDR1 and CDR2 (germline): SGHDN, FVKESK. Trimming shortened V by 4 bases and J by 10 bases, and 14 bases separated the two germline ends. The CDR3 sequence is CASSPQGFRSPLHF. CDR3 bases: TGTGCCAGCAGCCCTCAGGGATTTAGGTCACCCCTCCACTTT. Full variable domain (remainder filled in from reference TRBV14 and TRBJ1-6): EAGVTQFPSHSVIEKGQTVTLRCDPISGHDNLYWYRRVMGKEIKFLLHFVKESKQDESGMPNNRFLAERTGGTYSTLKVQPAELEDSGVYFCASSPQGFRSPLHFGNGTRLTVT.

This rearrangement joins TRBV28 to TRBJ1-1, with D perhaps matching TRBD1 (5 bases). The CDR3 spans 14 residues. The germline gives CDR1 MDHEN, CDR2 SYDVKM. Trimming cost V 2 bases and J 6 bases, with 13 bases left between them. The CDR3 region has the DNA TGTGCCAGCAGTTTAAGTTTAGGGGCCGCTGAAGCTTTCTTT. It codes for CASSLSLGAAEAFF.

This clone appeared once. V and J are TRBV25-1 and TRBJ1-5; 10 nucleotides match TRBD1. Per the germline V gene, CDR1 is MGHDK and CDR2 is SYGVNS. The V and J ends lost 6 bases and 0 bases, in that order; junction bases with no gene match: 2. The CDR3 covers 15 residues. The CDR3 DNA is TGTGCCAGCAGCGGGACAGGGGATAGCAATCAGCCCCAGCATTTT. Amino acid sequence: CASSGTGDSNQPQHF.

This chain connects TRBV29-1 to TRBJ1-1; maybe TRBD1 (6 bases). The CDR3 length is 14 residues. V was cut by 3 bases and J by 4 bases, with 15 bases left in between. Looked up from germline, CDR1 is SQVTM and CDR2 is ANQGSEA. Here the CDR3 DNA reads TGCAGCGTTGACTCCAACAGGGTTTCCACTGAAGCTTTCTTT. Translated, it gives CSVDSNRVSTEAFF.

The genes are TRBV6-1 and TRBJ1-1; D call uncertain. The V gene lost 6 bases and the J gene lost 4 bases, with 12 bases spanning the gap. The germline gives CDR1 MNHNS, CDR2 SASEGT. This CDR3 comprises 13 residues. The CDR3 loop is CASSERRSTEAFF. The CDR3 bases are TGTGCCAGCAGCGAACGACGCAGCACTGAAGCTTTCTTT.

CDR3: CASSEHRVGEKLFF. CDR3 bases: TGTGCCAGCAGTGAACACAGGGTCGGTGAAAAACTGTTTTTT. This chain links TRBV25-1 with TRBJ1-4; a possible D gene is TRBD1 (6 bases). Germline CDR1 and CDR2: MGHDK and SYGVNS. This CDR3 is 14 amino acids long. Between the trimmed V and J ends, which lost 2 bases and 7 bases, there was a span of 11 bases. Full variable domain (missing parts from reference TRBV25-1 and TRBJ1-4): EADIYQTPRYLVIGTGKKITLECSQTMGHDKMYWYQQDPGMELHLIHYSYGVNSTEKGDLSSESTVSRIRTEHFPLTLESARPSHTSQYLCASSEHRVGEKLFFGSGTQLSVL.